The 4 T cell receptor beta chains presented below share a single source sample, sequenced in a study of cytomegalovirus exposure and HLA in healthy donors. The study ran its PCR with 60 Vbeta and 13 Jbeta primers. Profiled with immunoSEQ multiplex PCR; TCRdb holds only in-frame clones, not every one. The repertoire holds about 200,000 clones, with around 87% as singletons. Sequencing was performed on PBMCs. The receptors originated from a young man in good health and CMV-seronegative.

The CDR3: CASSLGGTGNNSPLHF. CDR3 nucleotides: TGTGCCAGCAGCTTGGGGGGTACAGGGAATAATTCACCCCTCCACTTT. The chain combines TRBV5-6 with TRBJ1-6; D possibly corresponds to TRBD1 (6 bases). The ends were cut back, 0 bases at V and 5 bases at J, with 12 bases in the middle. The CDR3 has 16 residues. The germline gives CDR1 SGHDT, CDR2 YYEEEE.

The V and J genes are TRBV19 and TRBJ1-5, with D perhaps TRBD1 (5 bases). V lost 8 bases, J lost 7 bases, and 15 bases lay in between. The V gene's germline CDR1 is LNHDA and CDR2 SQIVND (reference sequence). This CDR3 spans 13 amino acids. This CDR3 is CASHGGVNQPQHF. DNA of the CDR3: TGTGCCAGTCACGGGGGGGTCAACCAGCCCCAGCATTTT.

The chain joins TRBV29-1 to TRBJ2-1, with TRBD2 matching over 8 bases. Germline CDR1 SQVTM, CDR2 ANQGSEA. CDR3 length: 14 residues. The trim removed 4 bases at V and 3 bases at J, leaving 5 bases unmatched. CDR3 region: CSVGREGLYNEQFF. The CDR3 coding sequence is TGCAGCGTTGGCCGGGAGGGCCTCTACAATGAGCAGTTCTTC.

The rearrangement joins TRBV27 to TRBJ2-7, with D perhaps matching TRBD1 (7 bases). The CDR3 is made up of 14 amino acids. Trimming pared 4 bases from V and 4 bases from J, leaving 14 bases between. Germline values: CDR1 MNHEY, CDR2 SMNVEV (reference sequence). The CDR3 region is CASSWAGGSYEQYF. In DNA form, the CDR3 reads TGTGCCAGCAGTTGGGCAGGGGGGTCGTACGAGCAGTACTTC.